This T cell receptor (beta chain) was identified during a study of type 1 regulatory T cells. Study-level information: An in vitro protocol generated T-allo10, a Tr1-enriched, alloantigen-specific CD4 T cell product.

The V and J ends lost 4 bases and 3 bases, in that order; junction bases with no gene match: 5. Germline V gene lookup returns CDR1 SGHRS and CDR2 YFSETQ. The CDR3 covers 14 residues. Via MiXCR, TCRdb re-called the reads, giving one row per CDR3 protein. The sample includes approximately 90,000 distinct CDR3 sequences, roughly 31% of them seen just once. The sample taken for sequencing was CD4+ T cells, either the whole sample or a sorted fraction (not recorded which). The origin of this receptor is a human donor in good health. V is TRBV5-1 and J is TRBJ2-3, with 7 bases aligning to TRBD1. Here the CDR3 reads CASSTGTETDTQYF. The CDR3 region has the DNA TGCGCCAGCAGCACCGGGACAGAGACAGATACGCAGTATTTT.